What follows are 23 T cell receptor beta chains derived from one specimen sequenced in a study of T cell responses to AZD1222 COVID-19 vaccine. Measured with immunoSEQ multiplex PCR; TCRdb has only the in-frame clones, and not every one. The repertoire includes 160,000 or so clones, about 90% of them detected once, and approximately 0.98% sits in the top ten. This material consisted of peripheral blood, taken 28 days after the second AZD1222 dose. Receptor source: an adult who received the AZD1222 COVID-19 vaccine.

In this sample, this clone turned up a few times. Within the sample, other DNA sequences also encode this same CDR3. This chain connects TRBV9 to TRBJ1-1; D is undetermined. The CDR3 covers 13 residues. CDR1 SGDLS and CDR2 YYNGEE come from the germline V gene. V was cut by 1 base and J by 4 bases, with 8 bases left in between. This chain's CDR3 is CASSVLLGTEAFF. The DNA of the CDR3 is TGTGCCAGCAGCGTACTTTTGGGCACTGAAGCTTTCTTT.

The V call is TRBV7-2, the J call TRBJ2-2; D unclear. CDR3 length equals 14 residues. V was clipped by 0 bases and J by 8 bases, with 10 bases between them. The V gene's germline CDR1 is SGHTA and CDR2 FQGNSA. The chain's CDR3 is CASSLAEGRGELFF. The CDR3 DNA follows: TGTGCCAGCAGCTTAGCGGAAGGAAGGGGGGAGCTGTTTTTT.

This clone came up once. The CDR3 region is CSVVRPFTEAFF. The CDR3 nucleotides read TGCAGCGTTGTGAGGCCTTTCACTGAAGCTTTCTTT. The chain recombines TRBV29-1 with TRBJ1-1; no reliable D call. This CDR3 is 12 amino acids long. V gave up 4 bases and J gave up 4 bases, with 10 bases separating them. Germline V gene lookup returns CDR1 SQVTM and CDR2 ANQGSEA.

V and J are TRBV28 and TRBJ1-6; D possibly corresponds to TRBD1 (6 bases). The CDR3 loop spans 14 amino acids. Trimming removed 7 bases at V and 6 bases at J, with 13 bases between. CDR1 is MDHEN and CDR2 is SYDVKM in the germline V gene. CDR3 loop: CASTLQGGNSPLHF. CDR3 nucleotide sequence: TGTGCCAGCACCTTACAGGGTGGTAATTCACCCCTCCACTTT.

The chain's CDR3 is CASSRAVSNQPQHF. The CDR3 nucleotides are TGTGCCAGCTCTCGGGCAGTTAGCAATCAGCCCCAGCATTTT. The chain couples TRBV18 to TRBJ1-5, with D unresolved. CDR3 length: 14 amino acids. V lost 6 bases, J lost 0 bases, and 9 bases lay in between. The germline CDR1 and CDR2 sequences are KGHSH and LQKENI.

The chain combines TRBV7-2 with TRBJ2-7; D ambiguous. This CDR3 comprises 15 residues. Trimming took 3 bases from V and 2 from J, leaving 14 bases between them. Germline CDR1 reads SGHTA; CDR2 reads FQGNSA. DNA for the CDR3: TGTGCCAGCAGCTTCCGGGTTTTTTCCACCTACGAGCAGTACTTC. Translated: CASSFRVFSTYEQYF.

The V and J genes are TRBV6-6 and TRBJ1-2; 9 positions match TRBD1. J was trimmed by 4 bases and V by 6 bases; bases with no gene match: 6. In germline, CDR1 is MNHNY, CDR2 SVGAGI (reference sequence). The CDR3 runs to 14 residues. CDR3 nucleotide sequence: TGTGCCAGCAGCCCCGGGACAGGGTCCTATGGCTACACCTTC. Its translation is CASSPGTGSYGYTF.

This chain joins TRBV19 and TRBJ1-5; D uncertain. The CDR3 is 15 amino acids. The V end was cut by 3 bases, the J end by 5 bases, with 14 bases between. In germline, CDR1 is LNHDA, CDR2 SQIVND (reference sequence). CDR3 region: CASSISGRWDQPQHF. CDR3 bases: TGTGCCAGTAGTATTTCTGGCAGGTGGGATCAGCCCCAGCATTTT.

The rearrangement joins TRBV2 to TRBJ2-5, with D possibly called TRBD1 or TRBD2 (5 bases each). From germline, CDR1 is SNHLY and CDR2 FYNNEI. This CDR3 region has 13 residues. Deletions cut 8 bases from V and 2 bases from J, with 12 bases between. CDR3 coding DNA: TGTGCCAGCGGACGGGGCCCACAAGAGACCCAGTACTTC. Protein sequence: CASGRGPQETQYF.

This sequence joins TRBV25-1 and TRBJ2-7, with 7 bases lining up with TRBD1. The CDR3 covers 13 residues. The V gene's germline CDR1 is MGHDK and CDR2 SYGVNS. Trimming at V came to 8 bases and at J to 2 bases, leaving 6 bases not matched to a gene. CDR3 DNA: TGTGCCAGCGGAGGACAGGCCACCTACGAGCAGTACTTC. It is translated as CASGGQATYEQYF.

The gene calls are TRBV5-4 and TRBJ2-7, with 9 bases that match TRBD1. CDR3 length: 15 amino acids. The V gene's germline CDR1 is SGHNT and CDR2 YYREEE (reference sequence). V dropped 3 bases and J dropped 3; count of bases not matched to a gene: 7. CDR3 region: CASSYGTGSGYEQYF. CDR3 sequence (DNA): TGTGCCAGCAGCTACGGGACAGGGTCGGGCTACGAGCAGTACTTC.

The table lists this clone with a few counts. The rearrangement links TRBV9 to TRBJ1-5; D is uncertain. V dropped 0 bases and J dropped 7 bases, with 11 bases sitting between them. CDR1 SGDLS and CDR2 YYNGEE come from the germline V gene. The CDR3 sequence is 14 residues long. The CDR3 region has the DNA TGTGCCAGCAGCGTAGAGGGAAGTGAACAGCCCCAGCATTTT. This codes for CASSVEGSEQPQHF.

V gene TRBV18 combines with J gene TRBJ1-1, with 7 bases matching TRBD1. Germline-derived CDR1 and CDR2 are KGHSH and LQKENI. Losses at the gene ends were 2 bases for V and 5 bases for J; bases not matched to a gene: 2. There are 13 residues in the CDR3. Written as DNA, the CDR3 is TGTGCCAGCTCACCAAGGGGGCCAACTGAAGCTTTCTTT. Its translation: CASSPRGPTEAFF.

The chain recombines TRBV7-9 with TRBJ2-7, with a weak D call TRBD1 (5 bases). V was clipped by 7 bases and J by 5 bases, with 6 bases between them. CDR3 length: 10 amino acids. Germline CDR1 is SEHNR and CDR2 is FQNEAQ (reference sequence). The chain's CDR3 is CASKGNEQYF. Here the CDR3 DNA reads TGTGCCAGCAAGGGGAACGAGCAGTACTTC.

This clone was found once. This chain links TRBV9 with TRBJ2-7; 12 nucleotides align to TRBD2. The CDR3 loop spans 14 amino acids. V gave up 3 bases and J gave up 6 bases; unmatched junction bases: 4. The germline gives CDR1 SGDLS, CDR2 YYNGEE. The CDR3: CASSGLAGDGEQYF. The DNA of the CDR3 is TGTGCCAGCAGCGGACTAGCGGGGGATGGCGAGCAGTACTTC.

The chain combines TRBV6-6 with TRBJ1-4, with 12 bases matching TRBD1. This CDR3 spans 20 amino acids. After removal of 5 bases from V and 1 base from J, the junction contained 14 bases not matched to a gene. Germline V lookup: CDR1 MNHNY, CDR2 SVGAGI (reference sequence). In nucleotides, the CDR3 is TGTGCCAGCAGTCAAAACTATATCGGGACAGGGGGCAGAACTAATGAAAAACTGTTTTTT. Translated: CASSQNYIGTGGRTNEKLFF.

The V call is TRBV6-1, the J call TRBJ2-7; tentatively, D is TRBD1 or TRBD2 (5 bases each). CDR1 MNHNS and CDR2 SASEGT come from the germline V gene. The V end lost 1 base, the J end lost 4 bases, and 17 bases lay between the germline ends. This CDR3 region has 16 residues. The CDR3 is CASSEDPGPIRYEQYF. The CDR3 DNA is TGTGCCAGCAGTGAAGACCCGGGACCCATTAGATACGAGCAGTACTTC.

The chain links TRBV3-1 (or the pseudogene TRBV3-2) to TRBJ2-1; 10 positions match TRBD2. The CDR3 has 17 amino acids. Germline CDR1 LGHDT, CDR2 YNNKEL (reference sequence). Trimming removed 4 bases from V and 2 bases from J; junction bases left unmatched: 8. CDR3 in amino acids: CASSPDRTSGTYNEQFF. The DNA of the CDR3 is TGTGCCAGCAGCCCAGATCGGACTAGCGGAACCTACAATGAGCAGTTCTTC.

The rearrangement joins TRBV9 to TRBJ1-6; possible D gene TRBD1, 6 bases. The CDR3 totals 16 residues. Germline CDR1 and CDR2: SGDLS and YYNGEE. Between the trimmed V and J ends, which lost 5 bases and 6 bases, there was a span of 18 bases. CDR3 amino acids: CASSAGVADSNSPLHF. Here the CDR3 DNA reads TGTGCCAGCAGTGCAGGGGTAGCAGATAGTAATTCACCCCTCCACTTT.

The table lists this clone with a count of one. This rearrangement joins TRBV7-2 to TRBJ1-5; D is uncertain. The CDR3 is 16 residues long. The V end lost 3 bases, the J end lost 6 bases, and 18 bases lay between the germline ends. From germline, CDR1 is SGHTA and CDR2 FQGNSA. CDR3 nucleotides: TGTGCCAGCAGCTTCGGCTGGAACGAGGGCGCTCAGCCCCAGCATTTT. Its protein product is CASSFGWNEGAQPQHF.

This clone is a singleton in its sample. The chain carries TRBV28 and TRBJ1-5, with D tentatively TRBD1 (5 bases). The CDR3 is made up of 15 amino acids. Trimming stripped 2 bases from V and 0 bases from J, with 8 bases between. Germline V CDR1 and CDR2: MDHEN, SYDVKM. The CDR3 loop reads CASSLMTVSNQPQHF. CDR3 nucleotides: TGTGCCAGCAGTTTAATGACAGTTAGCAATCAGCCCCAGCATTTT. Full variable domain (rest looked up from reference TRBV28 and TRBJ1-5): DVKVTQSSRYLVKRTGEKVFLECVQDMDHENMFWYRQDPGLGLRLIYFSYDVKMKEKGDIPEGYSVSREKKERFSLILESASTNQTSMYLCASSLMTVSNQPQHFGDGTRLSIL.

The chain has TRBV5-4 and TRBJ1-5; the D gene is possibly TRBD1 (6 bases). Trimming stripped 4 bases from V and 6 bases from J, with 14 bases between. Germline lookup yields CDR1 SGHNT and CDR2 YYREEE (reference sequence). The CDR3 totals 14 residues. The CDR3, as DNA: TGTGCCAGCAGCGTGAAGGGGGGTGGTCAGCCCCAGCATTTT. It specifies CASSVKGGGQPQHF.

The chain couples TRBV5-1 to TRBJ1-2, with 7 positions matching TRBD1. This CDR3 has 19 residues. Trimming took 3 bases from V and 5 from J; bases not matched to a gene: 22. CDR1 is SGHRS and CDR2 is YFSETQ in the germline V gene. The CDR3 nucleotides are TGCGCCAGCAGCTCACCCTCCGGGACAGCGCAAAACCCTCTTTATGGCTACACCTTC. Amino acid sequence: CASSSPSGTAQNPLYGYTF.